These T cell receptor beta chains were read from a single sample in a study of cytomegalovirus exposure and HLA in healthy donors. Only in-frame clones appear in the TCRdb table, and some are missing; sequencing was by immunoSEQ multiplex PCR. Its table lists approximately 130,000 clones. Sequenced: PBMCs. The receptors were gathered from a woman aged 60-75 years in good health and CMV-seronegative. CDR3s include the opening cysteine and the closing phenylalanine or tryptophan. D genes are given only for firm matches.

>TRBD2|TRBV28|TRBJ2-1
TGTGCCAGCAGTTCCGGGGTATCCGGGACTAGCGGGAGAGGGGACAATGAGCAGTTCTTC
CASSSGVSGTSGRGDNEQFF
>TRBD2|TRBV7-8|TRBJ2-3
TGTGCCAGCAGCTTAGCCCGAGCTAGCGGGAGGGAAACGCAGTATTTT
CASSLARASGRETQYF
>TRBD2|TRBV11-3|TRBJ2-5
TGTGCCAGCAGTAGCGGGAGGGGAGAGACCCAGTACTTC
CASSSGRGETQYF
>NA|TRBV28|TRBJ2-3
TGTGCCAGCAGCCCCGCGAGTAGCGGTAGCACAGATACGCAGTATTTT
CASSPASSGSTDTQYF
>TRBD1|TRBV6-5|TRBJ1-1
TGTGCCAGCAGTAGACCGGGACAGGGGATCACTGAAGCTTTCTTT
CASSRPGQGITEAFF
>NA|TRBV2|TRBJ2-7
TGTGCCAGCACCCCGAGCTCCTACGAGCAGTACTTC
CASTPSSYEQYF
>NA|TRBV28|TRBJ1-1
TGTGCCAGCAGTTTCGGGGGGCTGGTCACTGAAGCTTTCTTT
CASSFGGLVTEAFF
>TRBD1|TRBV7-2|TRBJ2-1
TGTGCCAGCAGCCTCGGGACAGGGGTCAATGAGCAGTTCTTC
CASSLGTGVNEQFF
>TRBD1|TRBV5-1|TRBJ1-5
TGCGCCAGCAGCGAGACAGGGGGGGATCAGCCCCAGCATTTT
CASSETGGDQPQHF
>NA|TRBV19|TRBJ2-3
TGTGCCAGTAGTACGCTGGGACATCTTTCGGGGGATACGCAGTATTTT
CASSTLGHLSGDTQYF
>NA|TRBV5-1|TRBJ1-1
TGCGCCAGCAGCTGGACCCGCGGGGGCGCTGAAGCTTTCTTT
CASSWTRGGAEAFF
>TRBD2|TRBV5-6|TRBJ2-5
TGTGCCAGCAGCTTGGTAGCGGGGGGAGCGGAGACCCAGTACTTC
CASSLVAGGAETQYF
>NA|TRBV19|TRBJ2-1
TGTGCCAGTAGTATGAACACAGGAGAGCAGTTCTTC
CASSMNTGEQFF
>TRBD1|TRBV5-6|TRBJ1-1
TGTGCCAGCAGCTGGGGGACAGGGATGAACACTGAAGCTTTCTTT
CASSWGTGMNTEAFF
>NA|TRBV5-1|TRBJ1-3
TGCGCCAGCAGCTATGGTGCGGGGACCGGAAACACCATATATTTT
CASSYGAGTGNTIYF
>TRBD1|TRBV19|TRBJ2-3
TGTGCCAGTAGTCCCTCCCGACAGGGTTGGCAGTATTTT
CASSPSRQGWQYF
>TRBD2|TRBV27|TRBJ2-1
TGTGCCAGCAGGAAGCGGGAGGCTGGACACCATGAGCAGTTCTTC
CASRKREAGHHEQFF
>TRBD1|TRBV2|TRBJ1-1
TGTGCCAGCAAAACCACGGGACAGGGGAAAGGGACTGAAGCTTTCTTT
CASKTTGQGKGTEAFF
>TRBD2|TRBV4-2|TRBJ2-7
TGTGCCAGCAGCCAAGATGAGCCTAGCGGGTCCAGCTCCTACGAGCAGTACTTC
CASSQDEPSGSSSYEQYF
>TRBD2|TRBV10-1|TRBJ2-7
TGCGCCAGCAGCTCGGGGGGAGTCAGCTCCTACGAGCAGTACTTC
CASSSGGVSSYEQYF
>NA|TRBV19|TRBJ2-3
TGTGCCAGTAGTATTAGAGCCTTAGCGGCCCTAACGGGGACAGATACGCAGTATTTT
CASSIRALAALTGTDTQYF
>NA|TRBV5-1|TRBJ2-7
TGCGCCAGCAGCCTCCCAGGGGGGATGGGGGACGAGCAGTACTTC
CASSLPGGMGDEQYF
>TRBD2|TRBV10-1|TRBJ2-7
TGCGCCTCCTCCGGGGGGGTCGGTCAGTACTTC
CASSGGVGQYF
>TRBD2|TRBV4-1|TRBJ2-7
TGCGCCAGCAGCCAAGTTCTAGCGGGAGACGTCGAGCAGTACTTC
CASSQVLAGDVEQYF
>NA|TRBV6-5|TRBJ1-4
TGTGCCAGCAGTTACTATTCTAGGTCTAATGAAAAACTGTTTTTT
CASSYYSRSNEKLFF
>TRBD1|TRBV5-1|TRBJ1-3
TGCGCCAGCAGCGCGGCGACCGGGACAGGGATCGGAAACACCATATATTTT
CASSAATGTGIGNTIYF
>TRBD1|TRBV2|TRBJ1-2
TGTGCCAGCAGTGAATCGCGACAGGGGAATGGCTACACCTTC
CASSESRQGNGYTF